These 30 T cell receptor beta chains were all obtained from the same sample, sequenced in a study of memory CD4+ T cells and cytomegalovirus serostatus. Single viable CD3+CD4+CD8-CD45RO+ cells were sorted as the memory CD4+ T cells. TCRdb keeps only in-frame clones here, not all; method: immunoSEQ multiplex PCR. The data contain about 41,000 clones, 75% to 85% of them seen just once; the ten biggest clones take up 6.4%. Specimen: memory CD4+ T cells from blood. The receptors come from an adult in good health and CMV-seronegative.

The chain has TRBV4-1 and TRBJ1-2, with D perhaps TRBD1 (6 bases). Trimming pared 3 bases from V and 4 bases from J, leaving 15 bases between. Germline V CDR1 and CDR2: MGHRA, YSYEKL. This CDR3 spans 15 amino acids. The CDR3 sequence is CASSHLGASSYGYTF. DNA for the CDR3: TGCGCCAGCAGCCACCTGGGGGCCTCTAGCTATGGCTACACCTTC.

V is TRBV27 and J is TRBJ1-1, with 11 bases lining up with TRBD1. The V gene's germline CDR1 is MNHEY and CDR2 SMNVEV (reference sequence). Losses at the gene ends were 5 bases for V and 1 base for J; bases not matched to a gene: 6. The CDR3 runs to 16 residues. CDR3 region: CASSIRDRGGNTEAFF. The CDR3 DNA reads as TGTGCCAGCAGTATCCGGGACAGGGGGGGGAACACTGAAGCTTTCTTT.

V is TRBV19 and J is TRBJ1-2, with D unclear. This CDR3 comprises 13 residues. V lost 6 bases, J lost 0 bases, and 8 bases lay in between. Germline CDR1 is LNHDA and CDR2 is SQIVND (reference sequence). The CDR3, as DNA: TGTGCCAGTAGGGGAGGAGCTAACTATGGCTACACCTTC. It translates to CASRGGANYGYTF.

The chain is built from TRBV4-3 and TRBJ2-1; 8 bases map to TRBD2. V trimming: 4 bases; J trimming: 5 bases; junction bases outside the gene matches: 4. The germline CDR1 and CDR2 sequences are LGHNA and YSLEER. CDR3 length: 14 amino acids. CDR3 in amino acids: CASSPGLANNEQFF. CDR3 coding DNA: TGCGCCAGCAGCCCAGGACTAGCAAACAATGAGCAGTTCTTC.

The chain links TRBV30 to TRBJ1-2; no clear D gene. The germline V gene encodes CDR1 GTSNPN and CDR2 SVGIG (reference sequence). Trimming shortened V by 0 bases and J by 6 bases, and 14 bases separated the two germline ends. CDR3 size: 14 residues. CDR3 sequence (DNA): TGTGCCTGGAGTGTAGATTTTAGGGCAGATGGCTACACCTTC. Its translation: CAWSVDFRADGYTF.

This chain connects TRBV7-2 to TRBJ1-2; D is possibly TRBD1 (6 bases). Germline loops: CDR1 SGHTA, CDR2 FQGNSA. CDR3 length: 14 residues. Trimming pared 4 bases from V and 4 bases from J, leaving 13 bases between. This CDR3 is CASSSTGNGYGYTF. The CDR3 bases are TGTGCCAGCAGCTCCACAGGGAACGGCTATGGCTACACCTTC.

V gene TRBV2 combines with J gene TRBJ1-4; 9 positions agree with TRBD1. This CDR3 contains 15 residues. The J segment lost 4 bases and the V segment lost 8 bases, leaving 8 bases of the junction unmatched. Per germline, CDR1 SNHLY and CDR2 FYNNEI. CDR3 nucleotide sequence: TGTGCCAGCGACTACAGGGGGCTTAATAATGAAAAACTGTTTTTT. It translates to CASDYRGLNNEKLFF.

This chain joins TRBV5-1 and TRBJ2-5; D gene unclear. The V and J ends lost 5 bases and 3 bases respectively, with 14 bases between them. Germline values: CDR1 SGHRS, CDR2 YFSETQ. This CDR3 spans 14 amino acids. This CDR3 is CASSKVDPKETQYF. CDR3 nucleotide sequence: TGCGCCAGCAGTAAGGTAGACCCGAAAGAGACCCAGTACTTC.

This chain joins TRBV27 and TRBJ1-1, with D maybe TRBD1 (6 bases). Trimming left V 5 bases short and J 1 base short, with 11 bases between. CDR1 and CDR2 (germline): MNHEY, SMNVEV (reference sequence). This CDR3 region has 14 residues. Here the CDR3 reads CASSAQGRNTEAFF. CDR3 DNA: TGTGCCAGCAGTGCTCAGGGGAGGAACACTGAAGCTTTCTTT.

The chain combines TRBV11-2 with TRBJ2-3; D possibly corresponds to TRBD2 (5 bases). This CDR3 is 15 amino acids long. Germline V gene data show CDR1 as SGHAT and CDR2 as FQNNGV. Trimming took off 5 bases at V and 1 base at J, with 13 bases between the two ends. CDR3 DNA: TGTGCCAGCAGCGTGAGCGGCAAGCGCACAGATACGCAGTATTTT. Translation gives CASSVSGKRTDTQYF.

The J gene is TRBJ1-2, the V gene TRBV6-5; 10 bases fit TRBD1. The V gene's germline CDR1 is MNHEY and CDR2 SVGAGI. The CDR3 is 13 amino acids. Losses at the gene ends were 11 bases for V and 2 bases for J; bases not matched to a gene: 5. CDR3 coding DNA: TGTGCCTCCGGGACAGGGGAAAACTATGGCTACACCTTC. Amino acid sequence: CASGTGENYGYTF.

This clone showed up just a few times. The CDR3 DNA reads as TGTGCCAGCAGCGTCAGGAACGACAATGAGCAGTTCTTC. As protein: CASSVRNDNEQFF. V usage is TRBV9 and J usage is TRBJ2-1; the D is unclear. V was trimmed by 2 bases and J by 5 bases, leaving 8 bases between them. CDR3 length: 13 residues. CDR1 and CDR2 from the germline V gene are SGDLS and YYNGEE.

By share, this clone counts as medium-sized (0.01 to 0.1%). The chain's CDR3 is CASSLNRGGKRETQYF. CDR3 bases: TGTGCCAGCAGTTTAAATCGGGGTGGCAAAAGAGAGACCCAGTACTTC. The chain carries TRBV28 and TRBJ2-5; weak D call: TRBD2 (5 bases). The CDR3 is 16 amino acids. Trimming stripped 2 bases from V and 4 bases from J, with 17 bases between. Germline assignment: CDR1 MDHEN and CDR2 SYDVKM.

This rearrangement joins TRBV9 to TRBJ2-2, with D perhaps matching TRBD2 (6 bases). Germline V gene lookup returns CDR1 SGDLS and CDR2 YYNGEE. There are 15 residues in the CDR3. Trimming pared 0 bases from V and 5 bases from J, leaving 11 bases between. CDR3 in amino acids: CASSVEIGGTGELFF. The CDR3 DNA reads TGTGCCAGCAGCGTAGAGATAGGAGGGACCGGGGAGCTGTTTTTT.

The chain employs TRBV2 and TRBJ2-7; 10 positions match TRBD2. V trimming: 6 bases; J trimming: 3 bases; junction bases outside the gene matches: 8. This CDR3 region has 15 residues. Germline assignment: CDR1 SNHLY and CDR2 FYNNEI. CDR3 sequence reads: CASRLGASGSYEQYF. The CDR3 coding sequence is TGTGCCAGCAGACTGGGGGCTAGCGGGAGCTACGAGCAGTACTTC.

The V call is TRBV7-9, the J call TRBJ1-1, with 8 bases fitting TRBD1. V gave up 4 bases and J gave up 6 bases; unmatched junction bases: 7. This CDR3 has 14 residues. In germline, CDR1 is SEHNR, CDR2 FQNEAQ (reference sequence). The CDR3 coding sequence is TGTGCCAGCAGCTCACACGAGACAGGGGCTGAAGCTTTCTTT. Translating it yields CASSSHETGAEAFF.

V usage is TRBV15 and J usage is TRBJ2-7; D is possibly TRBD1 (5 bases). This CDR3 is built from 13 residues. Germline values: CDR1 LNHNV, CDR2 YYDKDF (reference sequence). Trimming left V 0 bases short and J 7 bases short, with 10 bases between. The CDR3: CATSRDRGREQYF. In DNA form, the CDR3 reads TGTGCCACCAGCAGAGATAGGGGTCGAGAGCAGTACTTC.

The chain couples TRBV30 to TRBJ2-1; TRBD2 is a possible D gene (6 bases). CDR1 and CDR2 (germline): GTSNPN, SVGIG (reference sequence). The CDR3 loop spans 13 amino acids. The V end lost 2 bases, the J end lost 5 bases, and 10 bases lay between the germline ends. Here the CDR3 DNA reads TGTGCCTGGAGTTCTGGAGGGCACAATGAGCAGTTCTTC. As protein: CAWSSGGHNEQFF.

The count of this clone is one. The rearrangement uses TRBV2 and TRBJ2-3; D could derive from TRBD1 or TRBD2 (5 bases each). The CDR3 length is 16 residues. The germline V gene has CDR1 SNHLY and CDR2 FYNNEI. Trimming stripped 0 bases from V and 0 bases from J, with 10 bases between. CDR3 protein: CASSEAGAGSTDTQYF. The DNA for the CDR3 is TGTGCCAGCAGTGAAGCCGGGGCCGGGAGCACAGATACGCAGTATTTT.

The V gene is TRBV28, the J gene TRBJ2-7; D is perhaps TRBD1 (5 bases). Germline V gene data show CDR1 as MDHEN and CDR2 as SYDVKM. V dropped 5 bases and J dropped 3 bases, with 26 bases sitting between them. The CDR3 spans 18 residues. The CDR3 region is CASSPKAGLGGASYEQYF. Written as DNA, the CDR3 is TGTGCCAGCAGTCCAAAGGCAGGTTTGGGTGGGGCTAGCTACGAGCAGTACTTC.

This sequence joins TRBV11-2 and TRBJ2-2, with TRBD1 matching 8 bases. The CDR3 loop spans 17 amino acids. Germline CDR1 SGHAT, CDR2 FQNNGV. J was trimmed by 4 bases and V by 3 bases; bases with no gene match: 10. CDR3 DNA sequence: TGTGCCAGCAGCTTTTATCCCCGACAGGGGATCACCGGGGAGCTGTTTTTT. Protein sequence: CASSFYPRQGITGELFF.

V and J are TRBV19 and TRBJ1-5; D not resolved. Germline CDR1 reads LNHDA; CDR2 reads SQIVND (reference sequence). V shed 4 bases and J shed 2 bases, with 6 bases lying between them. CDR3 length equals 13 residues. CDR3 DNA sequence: TGTGCCAGTAGTAACAGAGGCAATCAGCCCCAGCATTTT. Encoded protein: CASSNRGNQPQHF.

The CDR3 reads CASKDRADSNQPQHF. The CDR3 region has the DNA TGTGCCAGCAAGGACAGGGCAGATAGCAATCAGCCCCAGCATTTT. The chain uses TRBV19 and TRBJ1-5; 8 bases fit TRBD1. Germline CDR1 is LNHDA and CDR2 is SQIVND (reference sequence). The CDR3 sequence is 15 residues long. V lost 9 bases, J lost 0 bases, and 7 bases stayed unmatched.

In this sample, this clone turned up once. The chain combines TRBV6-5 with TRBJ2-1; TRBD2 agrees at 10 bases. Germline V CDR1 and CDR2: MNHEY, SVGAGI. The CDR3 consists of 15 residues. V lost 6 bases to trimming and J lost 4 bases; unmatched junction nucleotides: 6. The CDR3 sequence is CASRRAGGEYNEQFF. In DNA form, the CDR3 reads TGTGCCAGCAGGAGAGCGGGAGGGGAATACAATGAGCAGTTCTTC.

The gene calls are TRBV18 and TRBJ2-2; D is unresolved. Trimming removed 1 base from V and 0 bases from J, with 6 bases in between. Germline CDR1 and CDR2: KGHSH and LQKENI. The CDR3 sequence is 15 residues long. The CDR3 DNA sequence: TGTGCCAGCTCACCACTAGCCACGAACACCGGGGAGCTGTTTTTT. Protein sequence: CASSPLATNTGELFF. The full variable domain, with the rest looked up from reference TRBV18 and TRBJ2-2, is NAGVMQNPRHLVRRRGQEARLRCSPMKGHSHVYWYRQLPEEGLKFMVYLQKENIIDESGMPKERFSAEFPKEGPSILRIQQVVRGDSAAYFCASSPLATNTGELFFGEGSRLTVL.

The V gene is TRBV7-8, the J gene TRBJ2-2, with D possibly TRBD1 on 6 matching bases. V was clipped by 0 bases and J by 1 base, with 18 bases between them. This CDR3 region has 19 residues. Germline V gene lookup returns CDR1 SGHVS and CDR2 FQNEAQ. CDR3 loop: CASSLAMGLRGLNTGELFF. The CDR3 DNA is TGTGCCAGCAGCTTAGCGATGGGTCTCAGGGGTCTGAACACCGGGGAGCTGTTTTTT.

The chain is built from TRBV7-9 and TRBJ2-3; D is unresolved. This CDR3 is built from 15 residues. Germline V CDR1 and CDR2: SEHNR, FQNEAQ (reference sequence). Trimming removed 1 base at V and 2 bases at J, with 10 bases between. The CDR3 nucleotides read TGTGCCAGCAGCTTAGTGGGCGGAGACACAGATACGCAGTATTTT. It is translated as CASSLVGGDTDTQYF.

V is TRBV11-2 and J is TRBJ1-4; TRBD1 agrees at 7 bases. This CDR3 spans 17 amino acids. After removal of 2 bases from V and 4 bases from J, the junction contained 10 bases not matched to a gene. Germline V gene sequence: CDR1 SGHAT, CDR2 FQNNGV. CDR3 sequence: CASSLTAAQGSNEKLFF. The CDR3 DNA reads TGTGCCAGCAGCTTAACCGCGGCACAGGGGAGTAATGAAAAACTGTTTTTT.

The CDR3 nucleotides are TGTGCCAGCAGCCCCGGGGCTAGCGGGAGGGCGGAGACCCAGTACTTC. This sequence encodes CASSPGASGRAETQYF. This chain joins TRBV9 and TRBJ2-5; the match to TRBD2 covers 12 bases. CDR1 and CDR2 (germline): SGDLS, YYNGEE. The trim removed 4 bases at V and 5 bases at J, leaving 9 bases unmatched. The CDR3 loop spans 16 amino acids.

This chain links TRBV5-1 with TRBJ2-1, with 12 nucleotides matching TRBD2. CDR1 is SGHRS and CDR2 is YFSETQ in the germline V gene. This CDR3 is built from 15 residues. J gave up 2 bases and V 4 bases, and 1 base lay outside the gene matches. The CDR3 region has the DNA TGCGCCAGCAGCCGGACTAGCGGGGCCTACAATGAGCAGTTCTTC. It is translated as CASSRTSGAYNEQFF.